The text below deals with one T cell receptor beta chain. Its antigen is not identified. Nominal health characterized the donors when sampled, though unrecorded immune exposures were likely. This CDR3 has 15 residues. CDR1 MNHEY and CDR2 SVGAGI come from the germline V gene. The V gene end was trimmed by 6 bases and the J gene end by 1 base; junction bases not matched to a gene: 6. PCR amplification relied on 60 Vbeta primers (plus 13 Jbeta primers). The protocol was immunoSEQ multiplex PCR, while the TCRdb copy is restricted to in-frame clones and leaves out a portion. The sample shows 150,000 or so clones, around 70% of them seen only once. This sample stems from a study of cytomegalovirus exposure and HLA in healthy donors. Points from the study as a whole: CMV serostatus alone was available as immune exposure information. As was reported, the HLA-A and HLA-B alleles of most subjects were accurately predicted from TCR beta sequences. Common viral pathogens seemed to be connected with several of the most significant clusters, according to a later analysis.

The sample was PBMCs. This TCR derives from a man aged 25 to 40 in good health and CMV-seronegative. The chain couples TRBV6-5 to TRBJ2-3, with TRBD2 matching over 8 bases. This CDR3 is CASRNGLAGTDTQYF. The CDR3 nucleotides are TGTGCCAGCAGGAACGGACTAGCAGGCACAGATACGCAGTATTTT.